This T cell receptor beta chain comes out of a study of T cell responses to AZD1222 COVID-19 vaccine. Study outcomes and limitations: The donor cohort was predominantly white British with a female majority, and clonal diversity may have been underestimated.

V lost 1 base to trimming and J lost 7 bases; unmatched junction nucleotides: 11. The CDR3 has 18 amino acids. Per germline, CDR1 SNHLY and CDR2 FYNNEI. Data came from immunoSEQ multiplex PCR; TCRdb stores just in-frame clones and leaves some out. The data show about 170,000 clones, approximately 93% seen once. Details on this clone: The target antigen is unknown.

This sequence was found in an adult in good health. This specimen consisted of peripheral blood, obtained on day 0 of AZD1222 vaccination. This chain joins TRBV2 and TRBJ2-1; TRBD2 agrees at 12 bases. The CDR3 DNA is TGTGCCAGCAGTGAAGGGACTAGCGGGAAATATGAGGAAAATGAGCAGTTCTTC. It codes for CASSEGTSGKYEENEQFF.